Listed below are T cell receptor beta chains from one sample, sequenced in a study of T cells after yellow fever vaccination. Each CDR3 protein is one row after TCRdb ran MiXCR on the 5' RACE reads. Of 200,000 to 250,000 distinct CDR3 sequences listed, less than 8.5% were seen once; the top ten hold approximately 0.85%. Sequenced here: CD4+ T cells sorted from PBMCs, sampled 15 days after the yellow fever booster vaccination. The source of these receptors is a man aged 25-45 years who received the YFV17D yellow fever vaccine. The CDR3 runs from the conserved cysteine through the conserved F or W. Each record gives: V gene, J gene, D gene, CDR3 protein. The D gene is left open where the match is weak.

>TRBV5-1|TRBJ2-5|.
CASRLREGNQYF
>TRBV12-3/TRBV12-4|TRBJ1-5|.
CASSLDRVNQPQHF
>TRBV19|TRBJ2-6|.
CASNPWGSGANVLTF
>TRBV29-1|TRBJ2-5|.
CSVGQRGQETQYF
>TRBV27|TRBJ2-7|.
CASSLKTWGEQYF
>TRBV7-9|TRBJ2-1|.
CASSLGPGPARNEQFF
>TRBV5-1|TRBJ2-1|.
CPSSLEHEQFF
>TRBV10-3|TRBJ1-3|.
CAISGGRTGNTIYF
>TRBV3-1|TRBJ2-7|.
CASSDWTGTTYEQYF
>TRBV5-1|TRBJ2-1|TRBD2
CASSLGAGEDNEQFF
>TRBV27|TRBJ2-7|TRBD1
CASSYGQGAYEQYF
>TRBV20-1|TRBJ2-1|TRBD2
CCARDLLAGAYNEQFF